This T cell receptor (beta chain) was recorded in a study of blood T cell repertoires in COVID-19. Profiled with immunoSEQ multiplex PCR; TCRdb holds only in-frame clones, not every one. This sample has approximately 280,000 clones, with approximately 88% found just once. The CDR3 totals 17 residues. Germline lookup yields CDR1 SGDLS and CDR2 YYNGEE. Germline trimming cut 0 bases from V and 5 bases from J; bases unmatched to any gene: 11. The V and J genes are TRBV9 and TRBJ2-3; 8 nucleotides align to TRBD2. Specimen: PBMCs or T cells enriched from blood (not recorded which). This clonotype was sampled from a woman aged 40-49 years who had recovered from COVID-19. This chain's CDR3 is CASSVAGEGLVGDTQYF. CDR3 in DNA: TGTGCCAGCAGCGTAGCGGGGGAGGGACTAGTTGGAGATACGCAGTATTTT.